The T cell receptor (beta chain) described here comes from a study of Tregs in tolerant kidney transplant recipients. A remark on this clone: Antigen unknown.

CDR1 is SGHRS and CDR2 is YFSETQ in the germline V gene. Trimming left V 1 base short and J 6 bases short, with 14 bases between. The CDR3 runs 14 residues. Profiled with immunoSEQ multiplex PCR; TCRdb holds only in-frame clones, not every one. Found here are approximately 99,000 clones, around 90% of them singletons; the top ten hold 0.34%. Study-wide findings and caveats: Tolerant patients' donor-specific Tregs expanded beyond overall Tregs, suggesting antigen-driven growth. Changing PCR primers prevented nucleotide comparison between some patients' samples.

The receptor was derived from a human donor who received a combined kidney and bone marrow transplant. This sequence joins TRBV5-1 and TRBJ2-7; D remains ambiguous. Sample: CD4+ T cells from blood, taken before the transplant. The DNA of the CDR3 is TGCGCCAGCAGCTTGATAACAAGAGGTAGCGAGCAGTACTTC. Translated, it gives CASSLITRGSEQYF.